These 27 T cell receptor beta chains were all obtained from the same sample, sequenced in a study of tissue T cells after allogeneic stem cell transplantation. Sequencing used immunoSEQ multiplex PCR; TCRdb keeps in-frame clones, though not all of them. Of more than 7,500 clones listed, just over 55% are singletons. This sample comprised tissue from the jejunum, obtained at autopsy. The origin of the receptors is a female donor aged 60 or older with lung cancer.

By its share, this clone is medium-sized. CDR3 coding DNA: TGTGCCAGCAGTGCGGGACAGGGATGGGGCTACACCTTC. This translates into CASSAGQGWGYTF. The gene calls are TRBV7-2 and TRBJ1-2; 9 bases agree with TRBD1. Germline trimming cut 6 bases from V and 8 bases from J; bases unmatched to any gene: 7. The CDR3 has 13 amino acids. Germline V gene data show CDR1 as SGHTA and CDR2 as FQGNSA.

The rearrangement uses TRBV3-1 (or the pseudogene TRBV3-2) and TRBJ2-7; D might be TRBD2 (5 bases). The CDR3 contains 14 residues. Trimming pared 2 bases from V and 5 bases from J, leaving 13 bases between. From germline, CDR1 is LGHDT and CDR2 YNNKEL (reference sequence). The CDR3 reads CASSQQTGRDEQYF. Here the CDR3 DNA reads TGTGCCAGCAGCCAACAGACGGGAAGGGACGAGCAGTACTTC.

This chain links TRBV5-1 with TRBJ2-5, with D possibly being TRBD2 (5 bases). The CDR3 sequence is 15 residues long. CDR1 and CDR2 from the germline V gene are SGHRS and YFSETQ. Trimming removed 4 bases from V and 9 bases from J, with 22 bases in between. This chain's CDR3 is CASSTNTRALGAQYF. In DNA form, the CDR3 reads TGCGCCAGCAGCACAAACACTAGGGCCCTCGGGGCCCAGTACTTC. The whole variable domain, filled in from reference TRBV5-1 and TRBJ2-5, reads KAGVTQTPRYLIKTRGQQVTLSCSPISGHRSVSWYQQTPGQGLQFLFEYFSETQRNKGNFPGRFSGRQFSNSRSEMNVSTLELGDSALYLCASSTNTRALGAQYFGPGTRLLVL.

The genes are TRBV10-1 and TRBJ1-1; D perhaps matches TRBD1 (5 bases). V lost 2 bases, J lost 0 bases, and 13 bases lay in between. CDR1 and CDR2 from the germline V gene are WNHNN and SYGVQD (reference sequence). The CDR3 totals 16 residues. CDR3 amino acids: CASSEPGWGMNTEAFF. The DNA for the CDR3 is TGCGCCAGCAGTGAGCCCGGGTGGGGGATGAACACTGAAGCTTTCTTT.

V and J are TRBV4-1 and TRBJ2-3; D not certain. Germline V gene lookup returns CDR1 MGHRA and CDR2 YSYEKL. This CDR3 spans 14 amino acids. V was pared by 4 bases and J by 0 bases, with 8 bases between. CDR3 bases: TGCGCCAGCAGCCTAGGACCAAGCACAGATACGCAGTATTTT. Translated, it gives CASSLGPSTDTQYF.

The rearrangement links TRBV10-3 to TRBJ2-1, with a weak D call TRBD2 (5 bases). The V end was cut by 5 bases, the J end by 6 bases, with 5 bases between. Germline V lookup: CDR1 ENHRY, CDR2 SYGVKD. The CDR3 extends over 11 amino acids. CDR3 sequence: CAISTSNEQFF. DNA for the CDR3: TGTGCCATCAGTACTAGCAATGAGCAGTTCTTC.

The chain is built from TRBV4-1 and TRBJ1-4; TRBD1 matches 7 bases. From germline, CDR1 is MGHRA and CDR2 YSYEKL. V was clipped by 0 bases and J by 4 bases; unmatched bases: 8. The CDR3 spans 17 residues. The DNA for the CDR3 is TGCGCCAGCAGCCAAGACCCGTTGGGGACAGATAATGAAAAACTGTTTTTT. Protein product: CASSQDPLGTDNEKLFF.

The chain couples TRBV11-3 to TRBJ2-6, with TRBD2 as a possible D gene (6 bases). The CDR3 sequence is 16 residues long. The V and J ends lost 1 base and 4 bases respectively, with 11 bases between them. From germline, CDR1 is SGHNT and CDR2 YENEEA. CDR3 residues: CASSLGAAGGANVLTF. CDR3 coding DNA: TGTGCCAGCAGCTTAGGGGCCGCGGGGGGGGCCAACGTCCTGACTTTC.

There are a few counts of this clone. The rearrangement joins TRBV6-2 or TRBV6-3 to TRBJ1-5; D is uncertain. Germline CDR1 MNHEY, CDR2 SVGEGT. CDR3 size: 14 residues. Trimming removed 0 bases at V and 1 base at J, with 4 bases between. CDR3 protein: CASSYSGSNQPQHF. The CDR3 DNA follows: TGTGCCAGCAGTTACTCAGGGAGCAATCAGCCCCAGCATTTT.

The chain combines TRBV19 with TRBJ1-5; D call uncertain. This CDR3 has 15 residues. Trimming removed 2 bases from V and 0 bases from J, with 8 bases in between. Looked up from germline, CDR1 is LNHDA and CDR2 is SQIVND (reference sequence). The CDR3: CASSITGSSNQPQHF. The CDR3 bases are TGTGCCAGTAGTATAACCGGGAGTAGCAATCAGCCCCAGCATTTT.

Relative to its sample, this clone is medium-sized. Here the CDR3 reads CASSFRVTDTQYF. CDR3 DNA: TGTGCCAGCAGCTTTCGGGTTACAGATACGCAGTATTTT. V usage is TRBV5-4 and J usage is TRBJ2-3; D unresolved. Between the trimmed V and J ends, which lost 2 bases and 3 bases, there was a span of 7 bases. Per the germline V gene, CDR1 is SGHNT and CDR2 is YYREEE (reference sequence). CDR3 length equals 13 residues. Filled out from reference TRBV5-4 and TRBJ2-3, the complete variable domain reads ETGVTQSPTHLIKTRGQQVTLRCSSQSGHNTVSWYQQALGQGPQFIFQYYREEENGRGNFPPRFSGLQFPNYSSELNVNALELDDSALYLCASSFRVTDTQYFGPGTRLTVL.

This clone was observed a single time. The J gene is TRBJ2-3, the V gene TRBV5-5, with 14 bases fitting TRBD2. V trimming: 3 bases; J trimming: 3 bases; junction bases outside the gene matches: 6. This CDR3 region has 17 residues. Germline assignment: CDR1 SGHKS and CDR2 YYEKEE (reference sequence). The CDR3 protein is CASSSGTSGRGTDTQYF. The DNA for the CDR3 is TGTGCCAGCAGCTCCGGGACTAGCGGGAGAGGGACAGATACGCAGTATTTT. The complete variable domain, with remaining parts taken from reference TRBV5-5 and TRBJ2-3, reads DAGVTQSPTHLIKTRGQQVTLRCSPISGHKSVSWYQQVLGQGPQFIFQYYEKEERGRGNFPDRFSARQFPNYSSELNVNALLLGDSALYLCASSSGTSGRGTDTQYFGPGTRLTVL.

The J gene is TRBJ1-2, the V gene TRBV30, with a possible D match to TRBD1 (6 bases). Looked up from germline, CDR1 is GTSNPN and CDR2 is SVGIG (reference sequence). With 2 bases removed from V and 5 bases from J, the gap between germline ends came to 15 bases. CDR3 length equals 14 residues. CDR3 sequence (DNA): TGTGCCTGGAGTCAACCCGGGGGCGCATATGGCTACACCTTC. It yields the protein CAWSQPGGAYGYTF.

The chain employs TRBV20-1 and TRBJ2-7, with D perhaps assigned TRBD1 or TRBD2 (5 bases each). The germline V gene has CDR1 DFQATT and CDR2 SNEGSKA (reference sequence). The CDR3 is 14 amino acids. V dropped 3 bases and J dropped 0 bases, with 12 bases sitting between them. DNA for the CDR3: TGCAGTGCTAGTAGAGGGGCCGACTCCTACGAGCAGTACTTC. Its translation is CSASRGADSYEQYF.

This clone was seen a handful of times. This CDR3 is CASSSNPGLAGGAKNIQYF. DNA of the CDR3: TGCGCCAGCAGCTCAAACCCGGGACTAGCGGGAGGAGCCAAAAACATTCAGTACTTC. This chain uses TRBV5-1 with TRBJ2-4; 15 bases line up with TRBD2. The CDR3 contains 19 residues. Germline V gene lookup returns CDR1 SGHRS and CDR2 YFSETQ. After removal of 3 bases from V and 0 bases from J, the junction contained 7 bases not matched to a gene.

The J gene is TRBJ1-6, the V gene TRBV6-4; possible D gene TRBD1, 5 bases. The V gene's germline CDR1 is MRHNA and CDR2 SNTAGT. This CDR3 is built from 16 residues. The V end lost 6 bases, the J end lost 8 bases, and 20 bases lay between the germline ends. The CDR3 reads CASRSLGRGRDSPLHF. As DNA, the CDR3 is TGTGCCAGCAGGTCCCTCGGTAGGGGTCGAGATTCACCCCTCCACTTT.

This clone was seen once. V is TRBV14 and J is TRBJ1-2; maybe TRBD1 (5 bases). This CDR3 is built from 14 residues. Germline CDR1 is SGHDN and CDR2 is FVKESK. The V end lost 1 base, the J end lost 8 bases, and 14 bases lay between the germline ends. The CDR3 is CASSQGKPRGGYTF. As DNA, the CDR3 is TGTGCCAGCAGCCAAGGAAAGCCTCGGGGGGGCTACACCTTC.

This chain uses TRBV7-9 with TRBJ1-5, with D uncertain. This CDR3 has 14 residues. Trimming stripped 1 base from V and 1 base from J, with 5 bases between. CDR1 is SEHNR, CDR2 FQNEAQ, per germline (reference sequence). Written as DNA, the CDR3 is TGTGCCAGCAGCTTAGGCCAGAGCAATCAGCCCCAGCATTTT. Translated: CASSLGQSNQPQHF.

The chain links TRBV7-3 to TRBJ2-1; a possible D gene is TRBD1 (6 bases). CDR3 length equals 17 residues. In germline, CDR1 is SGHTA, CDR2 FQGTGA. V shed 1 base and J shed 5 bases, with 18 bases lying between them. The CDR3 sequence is CASSLNGGRRQNNEQFF. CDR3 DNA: TGTGCCAGCAGCTTAAATGGGGGCCGGCGCCAGAACAATGAGCAGTTCTTC. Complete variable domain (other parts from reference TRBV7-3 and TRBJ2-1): GAGVSQTPSNKVTEKGKYVELRCDPISGHTALYWYRQSLGQGPEFLIYFQGTGAADDSGLPNDRFFAVRPEGSVSTLKIQRTERGDSAVYLCASSLNGGRRQNNEQFFGPGTRLTVL.

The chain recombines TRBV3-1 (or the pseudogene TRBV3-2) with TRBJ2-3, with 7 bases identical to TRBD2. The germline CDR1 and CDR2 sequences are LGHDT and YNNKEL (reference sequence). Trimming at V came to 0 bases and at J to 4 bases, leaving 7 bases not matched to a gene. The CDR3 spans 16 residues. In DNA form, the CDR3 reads TGTGCCAGCAGCCAAGAAGGACTAGTTAGGGCAGATACGCAGTATTTT. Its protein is CASSQEGLVRADTQYF.

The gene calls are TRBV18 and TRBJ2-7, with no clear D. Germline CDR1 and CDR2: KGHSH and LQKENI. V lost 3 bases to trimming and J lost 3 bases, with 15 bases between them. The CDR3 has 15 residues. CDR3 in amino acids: CASSPSQLTNYEQYF. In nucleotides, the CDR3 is TGTGCCAGCTCACCCTCACAGCTTACAAACTACGAGCAGTACTTC. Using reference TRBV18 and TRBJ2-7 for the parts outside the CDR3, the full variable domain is NAGVMQNPRHLVRRRGQEARLRCSPMKGHSHVYWYRQLPEEGLKFMVYLQKENIIDESGMPKERFSAEFPKEGPSILRIQQVVRGDSAAYFCASSPSQLTNYEQYFGPGTRLTVT.

Here the CDR3 reads CASSLATGTGNYGYTF. In DNA form, the CDR3 reads TGCGCCAGCAGCTTGGCAACCGGGACAGGCAATTATGGCTACACCTTC. The V call is TRBV5-1, the J call TRBJ1-2, with 8 positions matching TRBD1. This CDR3 contains 16 residues. After removal of 0 bases from V and 5 bases from J, the junction contained 9 bases not matched to a gene. Germline V CDR1 and CDR2: SGHRS, YFSETQ.

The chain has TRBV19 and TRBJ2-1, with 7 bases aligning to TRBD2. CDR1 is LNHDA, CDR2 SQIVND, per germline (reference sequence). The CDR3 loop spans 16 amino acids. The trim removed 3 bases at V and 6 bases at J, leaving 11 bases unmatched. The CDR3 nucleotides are TGTGCCAGTAGTATGGGGGGGACCCTCGTACTCAATGAGCAGTTCTTC. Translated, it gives CASSMGGTLVLNEQFF.

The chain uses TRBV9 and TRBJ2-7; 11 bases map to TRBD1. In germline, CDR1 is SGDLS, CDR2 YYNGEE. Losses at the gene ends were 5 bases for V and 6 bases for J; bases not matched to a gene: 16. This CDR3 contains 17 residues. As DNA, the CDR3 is TGTGCCAGCAGTCTTACAATGATGGGACAGGGGGATCCCGAGCAGTACTTC. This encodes CASSLTMMGQGDPEQYF.

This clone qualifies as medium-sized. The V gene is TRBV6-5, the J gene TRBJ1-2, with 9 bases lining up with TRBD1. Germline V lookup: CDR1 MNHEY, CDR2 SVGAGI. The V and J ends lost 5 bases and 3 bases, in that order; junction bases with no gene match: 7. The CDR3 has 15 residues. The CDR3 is CASSTTTGGYYGYTF. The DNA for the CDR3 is TGTGCCAGCAGTACCACCACAGGGGGCTACTATGGCTACACCTTC.

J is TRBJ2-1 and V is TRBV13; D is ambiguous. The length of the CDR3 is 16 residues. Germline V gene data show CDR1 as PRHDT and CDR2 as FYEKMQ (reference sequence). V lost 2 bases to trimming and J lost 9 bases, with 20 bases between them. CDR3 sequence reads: CASSLTASLGSVEQFF. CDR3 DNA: TGTGCCAGCAGCTTAACGGCCTCGCTTGGCTCCGTTGAGCAGTTCTTC.

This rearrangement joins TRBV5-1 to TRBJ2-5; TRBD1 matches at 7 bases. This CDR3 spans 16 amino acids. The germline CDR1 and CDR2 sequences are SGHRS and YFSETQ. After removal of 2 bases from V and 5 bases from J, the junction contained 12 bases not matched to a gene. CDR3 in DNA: TGCGCCAGCAGCTTTAACAGGGGTTACCCCTCGGAGACCCAGTACTTC. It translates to CASSFNRGYPSETQYF. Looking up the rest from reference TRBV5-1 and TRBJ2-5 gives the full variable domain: KAGVTQTPRYLIKTRGQQVTLSCSPISGHRSVSWYQQTPGQGLQFLFEYFSETQRNKGNFPGRFSGRQFSNSRSEMNVSTLELGDSALYLCASSFNRGYPSETQYFGPGTRLLVL.